Presented here are 15 T cell receptor beta chains from one specimen sequenced in a study of T cell responses to AZD1222 COVID-19 vaccine. This table comes from immunoSEQ multiplex PCR, and its TCRdb copy is limited to in-frame clones, with some not included. Among fewer than 200,000 clones, approximately 86% were seen once, and the ten largest hold roughly 11%. Here the sequenced sample was peripheral blood, taken 28 days after the second AZD1222 dose. These receptors originate from an adult who received the AZD1222 COVID-19 vaccine.

Notes on this clone: The junction differs from germline at one of its ends, possibly a read error. This chain joins TRBV20-1 and TRBJ2-5, with unresolved D. Germline loops: CDR1 DFQATT, CDR2 SNEGSKA (reference sequence). This CDR3 spans 11 amino acids. CDR3 in amino acids: CSGREEETQYF. The DNA of the CDR3 is TGCAGTGGTAGAGAGGAAGAGACCCAGTACTTC.

Turning to this clone: This specimen includes other DNA sequences encoding the same CDR3. The chain employs TRBV7-9 and TRBJ1-6; D may be TRBD1 (6 bases). The germline V gene has CDR1 SEHNR and CDR2 FQNEAQ (reference sequence). The CDR3 length is 15 residues. V was clipped by 0 bases and J by 5 bases, with 8 bases between them. The DNA for the CDR3 is TGTGCCAGCAGCTTAGCAGGGGGTGATAATTCACCCCTCCACTTT. Encoded protein: CASSLAGGDNSPLHF.

The chain has TRBV24-1 and TRBJ2-1, with D maybe TRBD1 (6 bases). V lost 3 bases and J 4 bases, leaving 18 bases between the germline ends. Per the germline V gene, CDR1 is KGHDR and CDR2 is SFDVKD. The CDR3 sequence is 17 residues long. The CDR3 bases are TGTGCCACCAGTGATGCGGGCCCACAGGGAGTATACAATGAGCAGTTCTTC. Translating gives CATSDAGPQGVYNEQFF.

Written as DNA, the CDR3 is TGTGCCAGCAGTTTAGGACAGCTGAACACCGGGGAGCTGTTTTTT. Protein sequence: CASSLGQLNTGELFF. The chain links TRBV28 to TRBJ2-2, with D tentatively TRBD1 (6 bases). V was cut by 2 bases and J by 1 base, with 8 bases left in between. Germline values: CDR1 MDHEN, CDR2 SYDVKM. The CDR3 runs to 15 residues.

This chain connects TRBV5-1 to TRBJ1-1, with D unclear. The V and J ends lost 3 bases and 2 bases respectively, with 8 bases between them. The CDR3 is 13 amino acids. Germline V gives CDR1 SGHRS, CDR2 YFSETQ. This CDR3 is CASSSSPNTEAFF. CDR3 DNA sequence: TGCGCCAGCAGCTCTAGCCCTAACACTGAAGCTTTCTTT.

V is TRBV6-5 and J is TRBJ1-2, with D possibly being TRBD1 (6 bases). Deletions cut 4 bases from V and 7 bases from J, with 10 bases between. The CDR3 runs 12 residues. In germline, CDR1 is MNHEY, CDR2 SVGAGI. The CDR3 sequence is CASSSRTAGYTF. The CDR3 bases are TGTGCCAGCAGTTCACGGACAGCTGGCTACACCTTC.

This rearrangement joins TRBV4-2 to TRBJ2-2; 10 bases agree with TRBD2. Germline CDR1 and CDR2: LGHNA and YNFKEQ. V shed 1 base, J shed 5 bases, and the junction held 10 bases outside the gene matches. This CDR3 is built from 18 residues. CDR3 loop: CASSQGLAGAPGTGELFF. In DNA form, the CDR3 reads TGTGCCAGCAGCCAAGGGCTAGCGGGGGCCCCAGGGACCGGGGAGCTGTTTTTT.

This chain connects TRBV5-1 to TRBJ2-1; D possibly matches TRBD1 or TRBD2 (5 bases each). V lost 5 bases, J lost 9 bases, and 12 bases lay in between. The CDR3 extends over 12 amino acids. Germline CDR1 is SGHRS and CDR2 is YFSETQ. The CDR3 protein is CASREGPTEQFF. The CDR3 DNA reads TGCGCCAGCAGAGAGGGGCCGACTGAGCAGTTCTTC.

This chain connects TRBV6-5 to TRBJ1-5; 7 bases line up with TRBD1. Germline V gene data show CDR1 as MNHEY and CDR2 as SVGAGI. J lost 10 bases, V lost 6 bases, and 12 bases had no gene match. The CDR3 is 14 amino acids. The CDR3 nucleotides read TGTGCCAGCAGCATGATGGGACAGTCAGGCCCCCAGCATTTT. As protein: CASSMMGQSGPQHF.

This clone was seen a single time. The rearrangement links TRBV2 to TRBJ2-3, with 11 nucleotides matching TRBD2. The CDR3 runs to 16 residues. J gave up 4 bases and V 1 base, and 4 bases lay outside the gene matches. In germline, CDR1 is SNHLY, CDR2 FYNNEI. DNA of the CDR3: TGTGCCAGCAGTGAAGAGGCTAGCGGGGGGTCAGATACGCAGTATTTT. The encoded protein is CASSEEASGGSDTQYF.

The V gene is TRBV27, the J gene TRBJ2-2, with TRBD2 identical over 8 bases. The germline V gene has CDR1 MNHEY and CDR2 SMNVEV (reference sequence). This CDR3 has 17 residues. V lost 0 bases, J lost 0 bases, and 3 bases stayed unmatched. Written as DNA, the CDR3 is TGTGCCAGCAGTTTATCTAAGCGGGGGACGAACACCGGGGAGCTGTTTTTT. This translates into CASSLSKRGTNTGELFF.

The chain recombines TRBV3-1 (or the pseudogene TRBV3-2) with TRBJ1-4; unclear D gene. Looked up from germline, CDR1 is LGHDT and CDR2 is YNNKEL (reference sequence). This CDR3 has 17 amino acids. Trimming shortened V by 2 bases and J by 0 bases, and 13 bases separated the two germline ends. CDR3 sequence: CASSQNREWATNEKLFF. CDR3 in DNA: TGTGCCAGCAGCCAAAATAGGGAATGGGCAACTAATGAAAAACTGTTTTTT.

The CDR3 coding sequence is TGTGCCAGCAGCTTGGGGGATCGAGATAATTCACCCCTCCACTTT. As protein: CASSLGDRDNSPLHF. The genes are TRBV5-4 and TRBJ1-6; D gene ambiguous. The V end lost 0 bases, the J end lost 5 bases, and 9 bases lay between the germline ends. Germline-derived CDR1 and CDR2 are SGHNT and YYREEE (reference sequence). The CDR3 is 15 residues long.

The V call is TRBV6-2 or TRBV6-3, the J call TRBJ1-2, with TRBD1 identical over 7 bases. This CDR3 has 15 amino acids. The J segment lost 4 bases and the V segment lost 6 bases, leaving 11 bases of the junction unmatched. CDR1 and CDR2 from the germline V gene are MNHEY and SVGEGT. The CDR3 loop is CASSDHTGDSYGYTF. Written as DNA, the CDR3 is TGTGCCAGCAGCGACCACACAGGGGATTCCTATGGCTACACCTTC.

This sequence joins TRBV19 and TRBJ2-3; a weak D match, TRBD2 (6 bases). Per germline, CDR1 LNHDA and CDR2 SQIVND (reference sequence). The CDR3 is 14 amino acids. Trimming removed 0 bases at V and 8 bases at J, with 12 bases between. The CDR3 here is CASSIEGGTGTQYF. The DNA of the CDR3 is TGTGCCAGTAGTATAGAAGGAGGGACTGGTACGCAGTATTTT.